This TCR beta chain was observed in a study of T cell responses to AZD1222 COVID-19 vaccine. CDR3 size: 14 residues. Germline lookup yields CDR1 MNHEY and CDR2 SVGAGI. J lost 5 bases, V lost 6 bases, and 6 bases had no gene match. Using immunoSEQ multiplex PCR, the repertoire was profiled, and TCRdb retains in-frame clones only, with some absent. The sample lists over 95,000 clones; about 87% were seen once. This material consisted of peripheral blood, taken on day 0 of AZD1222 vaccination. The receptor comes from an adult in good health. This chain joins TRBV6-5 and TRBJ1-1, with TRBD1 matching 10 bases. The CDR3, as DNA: TGTGCCAGCAGCCGACAGGGGGCCTGGACTGAAGCTTTCTTT. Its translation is CASSRQGAWTEAFF.